The T cell receptor (beta chain) under discussion was sequenced for a study of T-cell reconstitution after alpha-beta-depleted transplantation in children. Library preparation (for TCRbeta) was performed with unique molecular identifiers. TCRdb passed the PCR reads through MiXCR, listing each CDR3 protein once. The sample shows hundreds of thousands of distinct CDR3 sequences, roughly 10% of them seen only once. The V gene lost 4 bases and the J gene lost 5 bases, with 22 bases spanning the gap. The CDR3 is 16 amino acids. CDR1 and CDR2 from the germline V gene are SGHDT and YYEEEE. This clonotype was found many times. Its antigen is not known. Findings and caveats of the study: Several hundred expanded graft clones reportedly were the source of alpha-beta T cells about two months after transplant. Elevated TCRbeta diversity at day 60 was traced, in some patients, to surviving recipient T cells and thymic progenitors. It was newly produced T cells that mostly accounted for T-cell counts and diversity one year after transplant.

Sequencing was performed on PBMCs, taken before TCRalphabeta/CD19-depleted stem cell transplant. This chain connects TRBV5-6 to TRBJ2-7, with a tentative D call TRBD2 (7 bases). The source is a child aged 2 to 15 with inherited bone marrow failure, due to receive a stem cell transplant. The CDR3 region has the DNA TGTGCCAGCAGCACCCTGGGGGCGGGAGCTCGAGACGAGCAGTACTTC. Translation: CASSTLGAGARDEQYF.